Sequencing of this TCR beta chain was carried out in a study of blood T cell repertoires in COVID-19. Using immunoSEQ multiplex PCR, the repertoire was profiled, and TCRdb retains in-frame clones only, with some absent. The table records almost 90,000 clones, 90% of them present only once. V lost 5 bases to trimming and J lost 12 bases, with 5 bases between them. The CDR3 contains 8 residues. CDR1 is SGHTA, CDR2 FQGTGA, per germline. The sample consisted of peripheral blood. The TCR was taken from a man younger than 30 with COVID-19, enrolled during active disease. The genes are TRBV7-3 and TRBJ2-7; D gene ambiguous. The CDR3 loop reads CASSPLYF. DNA for the CDR3: TGTGCCAGCAGCCCCCTGTACTTC. The full variable domain, in which reference TRBV7-3 and TRBJ2-7 provide the parts outside the CDR3, is GAGVSQTPSNKVTEKGKYVELRCDPISGHTALYWYRQSLGQGPEFLIYFQGTGAADDSGLPNDRFFAVRPEGSVSTLKIQRTERGDSAVYLCASSPLYFGPGTRLTVT.